The sample holds a few counts of the clone carrying this T cell receptor beta chain. The antigen is undetermined. From germline, CDR1 is SEHNR and CDR2 FQNEAQ (reference sequence). V was clipped by 3 bases and J by 10 bases; unmatched bases: 9. The CDR3 runs 13 residues. This sample is drawn from a study of early T cells in non-severe SARS-CoV-2 infection. In the study overall: The chains were unpaired, and the sequenced material was bulk RNA from unsorted whole blood. Study results and limitations: A preference for anti-spike CD8 responses marked VDJdb matching, which missed private and CD4 specificities.

Molecules of cDNA were individually given unique molecular identifiers that were attached to them. TCRdb independently ran MiXCR on the 5' RACE reads; one entry per CDR3 protein. The sample consists of approximately 66,000 distinct CDR3 sequences, 13% of them appearing once. The source material was whole blood. The rearrangement joins TRBV7-9 to TRBJ2-7, with TRBD1 identical over 7 bases. The receptor was derived from an adult who was a healthcare worker with PCR-confirmed SARS-CoV-2 infection or an uninfected control (not recorded which). The CDR3 sequence is CASSFTGDREQYF. The CDR3 DNA follows: TGTGCCAGCAGCTTCACAGGGGATAGAGAACAGTACTTC. Drawing the rest from reference TRBV7-9 and TRBJ2-7, the complete variable domain is DTGVSQNPRHKITKRGQNVTFRCDPISEHNRLYWYRQTLGQGPEFLTYFQNEAQLEKSRLLSDRFSAERPKGSFSTLEIQRTEQGDSAMYLCASSFTGDREQYFGPGTRLTVT.